This T cell receptor (beta chain) was captured in a study of PD-1 blockade in mismatch repair-deficient tumors. As for the study in general: Patients had around 12 mismatch repair-deficient cancer types, all previously treated and progressing.

The data were produced by immunoSEQ multiplex PCR, yet TCRdb's version contains in-frame clones alone and is incomplete. The sample lists more than 95,000 clones; 86% were seen once. PCR or immunohistochemistry showed mismatch repair deficiency in every enrolled patient. Germline V gene data show CDR1 as SGHVS and CDR2 as FQNEAQ. The CDR3 length is 14 residues. Trimming at V came to 0 bases and at J to 14 bases, leaving 7 bases not matched to a gene. The chain has TRBV7-8 and TRBJ2-5; 12 nucleotides align to TRBD2. Sequenced material: peripheral blood, taken 44 weeks after starting pembrolizumab. The clonotype originates from an adult with mismatch repair-deficient cancer. The CDR3 nucleotides are TGTGCCAGCAGCTTAGCCCCGACTAGCGGGGGCGGTTACTTC. Encoded protein: CASSLAPTSGGGYF.